A selection of T cell receptor beta chains follows, all from one sample in a study of human T cells and chemical hapten exposure. TCRdb recomputed calls from the RACE reads with MiXCR, one row per CDR3 protein. The table records about 52,000 distinct CDR3 sequences, approximately 11% of them present only once. This sample comprised whole blood, obtained in connection with sensitization to the hapten diphenylcyclopropenone (DPC). These receptors all stem from a woman between 40 and 50 years old with alopecia areata. Some clones in this sample may be carry-over from other donors' samples. CDR3s include the opening cysteine and the closing phenylalanine or tryptophan. The D gene is left open where the match is weak. Clone size is stated in some rows and not others, as once, few, many or a class when expanded.

v_call	clone_size	j_call	d_call	cdr3_aa	cdr3_nt
TRBV6-5	many	TRBJ2-7	-	CASSRLGAYEQYF	TGTGCCAGCAGTCGACTAGGAGCCTACGAGCAGTACTTC
TRBV29-1	-	TRBJ2-2	-	CSAADTGELFF	TGCAGCGCCGCGGACACCGGGGAGCTGTTTTTT
TRBV5-5	-	TRBJ2-6	-	CASSLIGIPNSGANVLTF	TGTGCCAGCAGCTTAATAGGGATACCCAACTCTGGGGCCAACGTCCTGACTTTC
TRBV7-6	-	TRBJ1-1	-	CASSPLRGTEAFF	TGTGCCAGCAGCCCCCTTAGAGGCACTGAAGCTTTCTTT
TRBV4-1	few	TRBJ2-4	-	CASSQLGIKNIQYF	TGCGCCAGCAGCCAACTAGGGATAAAAAACATTCAGTACTTC
TRBV11-2	many	TRBJ1-5	-	CASSLGLTRDQPQHF	TGTGCCAGCAGCTTAGGCCTCACGAGGGACCAGCCCCAGCATTTT
TRBV11-2	many	TRBJ2-3	TRBD2	CASSFGLAGTDTQYF	TGTGCCAGCAGCTTCGGACTAGCGGGCACAGATACGCAGTATTTT
TRBV6-1	-	TRBJ2-7	-	CASRLAGSWTYEQYF	TGTGCCAGCAGGCTGGCAGGGTCATGGACCTACGAGCAGTACTTC
TRBV29-1	-	TRBJ2-5	-	CSVGVPGGQETQYF	TGCAGCGTTGGGGTACCAGGGGGGCAAGAGACCCAGTACTTC
TRBV20-1	few	TRBJ2-3	TRBD2	CSARANQRGKADTQYF	TGCAGTGCTAGAGCCAACCAGCGGGGGAAGGCAGATACGCAGTATTTT
TRBV12-3/TRBV12-4	-	TRBJ1-1	-	CASSFDTVTEAFF	TGTGCCAGCAGTTTTGATACGGTCACTGAAGCTTTCTTT
TRBV7-2	few	TRBJ2-2	-	CASSLALTGELFF	TGTGCCAGCAGCTTAGCCTTAACCGGGGAGCTGTTTTTT
TRBV28	-	TRBJ1-4	-	CASSLRSAGTNEKLFF	TGTGCCAGCAGTTTACGGTCTGCTGGAACTAATGAAAAACTGTTTTTT
TRBV28	-	TRBJ1-2	-	CASRPGRPDGYTF	TGTGCCAGCAGGCCGGGGCGGCCAGATGGCTACACCTTC